Below are 22 T cell receptor beta chains sequenced from a single sample in a study of blood T cell repertoires in COVID-19. Method: immunoSEQ multiplex PCR; TCRdb's copy keeps in-frame clones and lacks some. The sample records fewer than 110,000 clones, 87% being singletons. Source material: peripheral blood. These receptors were taken from a man aged 45-65 years in a cohort sampled during active COVID-19.

This clone occurred a few times. This chain uses TRBV4-2 with TRBJ1-5, with 8 bases aligning to TRBD1. The CDR3 runs to 17 residues. Germline lookup yields CDR1 LGHNA and CDR2 YNFKEQ. The V and J ends lost 3 bases and 0 bases, in that order; junction bases with no gene match: 7. CDR3 nucleotides: TGTGCCAGCAGCCACTTGGGACAGGTGAATAGCAATCAGCCCCAGCATTTT. Its translation: CASSHLGQVNSNQPQHF.

The V and J genes are TRBV11-2 and TRBJ2-7; weak D call: TRBD2 (6 bases). V lost 7 bases, J lost 2 bases, and 15 bases lay in between. Germline V gene lookup returns CDR1 SGHAT and CDR2 FQNNGV. This CDR3 region has 14 residues. The CDR3 is CASTPVGGPYEQYF. The CDR3 nucleotides read TGTGCCAGCACCCCGGTCGGGGGACCCTACGAGCAGTACTTC.

The CDR3 nucleotides read TGTGCCAGCAGCCAAGCCGGAGTAGCGGGGACCGGGGAGCTGTTTTTT. Encoded protein: CASSQAGVAGTGELFF. The chain has TRBV4-2 and TRBJ2-2; 8 positions match TRBD2. The CDR3 runs 16 residues. V lost 1 base, J lost 5 bases, and 6 bases stayed unmatched. Germline CDR1 and CDR2: LGHNA and YNFKEQ.

This chain uses TRBV5-4 with TRBJ1-1, with D unresolved. V was clipped by 4 bases and J by 2 bases, with 15 bases between them. The CDR3 contains 15 residues. The germline CDR1 and CDR2 sequences are SGHNT and YYREEE (reference sequence). CDR3 sequence: CASSKGSEVNTEAFF. The CDR3 nucleotides are TGTGCCAGCAGCAAAGGGTCGGAGGTAAACACTGAAGCTTTCTTT.

This chain uses TRBV24-1 with TRBJ1-1, with unresolved D. With 0 bases removed from V and 2 bases from J, the gap between germline ends came to 6 bases. Per the germline V gene, CDR1 is KGHDR and CDR2 is SFDVKD. This CDR3 is built from 14 residues. CDR3 sequence: CATSDLNSNTEAFF. CDR3 in DNA: TGTGCCACCAGTGATTTGAACAGCAACACTGAAGCTTTCTTT.

The chain carries TRBV5-6 and TRBJ1-4; D unresolved. Per germline, CDR1 SGHDT and CDR2 YYEEEE. This CDR3 has 16 amino acids. Trimming took off 2 bases at V and 0 bases at J, with 11 bases between the two ends. DNA for the CDR3: TGTGCCAGCAGCTTTCCGGGGTCCGCAACTAATGAAAAACTGTTTTTT. Its protein product is CASSFPGSATNEKLFF. Combining the CDR3 with reference TRBV5-6 and TRBJ1-4 gives the whole variable domain DAGVTQSPTHLIKTRGQQVTLRCSPKSGHDTVSWYQQALGQGPQFIFQYYEEEERQRGNFPDRFSGHQFPNYSSELNVNALLLGDSALYLCASSFPGSATNEKLFFGSGTQLSVL.

This sequence joins TRBV29-1 and TRBJ2-3; D is possibly TRBD2 (5 bases). V lost 2 bases to trimming and J lost 7 bases, with 16 bases between them. CDR3 length: 14 amino acids. Germline values: CDR1 SQVTM, CDR2 ANQGSEA. CDR3 protein: CSVERGSNEYTQYF. The CDR3 nucleotides read TGCAGCGTTGAACGAGGGTCGAATGAATATACGCAGTATTTT.

The chain joins TRBV5-1 to TRBJ1-1, with 9 bases aligning to TRBD1. The germline V gene encodes CDR1 SGHRS and CDR2 YFSETQ. The V segment lost 2 bases and the J segment 1 base; nucleotides outside the gene matches: 3. The CDR3 extends over 15 amino acids. The CDR3 reads CASSFGGQGNTEAFF. For the CDR3, the DNA is TGCGCCAGCAGCTTTGGGGGACAGGGGAACACTGAAGCTTTCTTT.

J is TRBJ1-1 and V is TRBV5-1; no firm D call. CDR1 SGHRS and CDR2 YFSETQ come from the germline V gene. There are 14 residues in the CDR3. V lost 0 bases to trimming and J lost 1 base, with 7 bases between them. The CDR3 spells CASSLESRNTEAFF. Written as DNA, the CDR3 is TGCGCCAGCAGCTTGGAATCCAGGAACACTGAAGCTTTCTTT.

This rearrangement joins TRBV28 to TRBJ1-5, with D perhaps TRBD1 (5 bases). The CDR3 length is 12 residues. Trimming removed 8 bases at V and 5 bases at J, with 10 bases between. In germline, CDR1 is MDHEN, CDR2 SYDVKM. The DNA of the CDR3 is TGTGCCAGCTTTCGGGGGGATCAGCCCCAGCATTTT. Translating gives CASFRGDQPQHF.

V usage is TRBV7-3 and J usage is TRBJ2-3, with D perhaps TRBD2 (6 bases). The CDR3 contains 13 residues. CDR1 is SGHTA, CDR2 FQGTGA, per germline. The V end was cut by 5 bases, the J end by 6 bases, with 12 bases between. The CDR3 DNA reads as TGTGCCAGCAGCGCCTCCGGGACTGATACGCAGTATTTT. Translated, it gives CASSASGTDTQYF.

The chain joins TRBV4-1 to TRBJ1-1; tentatively, D is TRBD1 (6 bases). The CDR3 is 16 amino acids. The V end was cut by 4 bases, the J end by 0 bases, with 15 bases between. Germline loops: CDR1 MGHRA, CDR2 YSYEKL. The CDR3 region has the DNA TGCGCCAGCAGCCGGCAGGGGATGATCATGAACACTGAAGCTTTCTTT. Its translation: CASSRQGMIMNTEAFF.

With regard to this clone: A far larger clone is off by one base, so a read error is likely. The V call is TRBV6-2 or TRBV6-3, the J call TRBJ1-5; the D gene is possibly TRBD1 (6 bases). The CDR3 extends over 13 amino acids. The germline gives CDR1 MNHEY, CDR2 SVGEGT. Trimming stripped 4 bases from V and 4 bases from J, with 8 bases between. The CDR3 coding sequence is TGTGCCAGCAGTTTAAGGGGGAATCAGCCCCAGCATTTT. It encodes CASSLRGNQPQHF.

This chain joins TRBV5-1 and TRBJ1-2; 8 nucleotides match TRBD1. Germline V gene data show CDR1 as SGHRS and CDR2 as YFSETQ. This CDR3 has 14 residues. Unmatched junction bases numbered 9, after V lost 4 bases and J lost 7 bases. The CDR3 DNA sequence: TGCGCCAGCAGCGTCGGACAGGGTTCGGGTGGCTACACCTTC. This gives the protein CASSVGQGSGGYTF.

The rearrangement uses TRBV7-9 and TRBJ1-2; D gene uncertain. Germline V lookup: CDR1 SEHNR, CDR2 FQNEAQ (reference sequence). This CDR3 is built from 12 residues. V lost 5 bases, J lost 5 bases, and 9 bases lay in between. The CDR3 is CASSLQEYGYTF. The CDR3 nucleotides read TGTGCCAGCAGCCTGCAGGAATATGGCTACACCTTC.

This chain uses TRBV6-5 with TRBJ1-6; D is unclear. This CDR3 comprises 16 residues. Germline V lookup: CDR1 MNHEY, CDR2 SVGAGI. Trimming stripped 0 bases from V and 6 bases from J, with 12 bases between. CDR3 coding DNA: TGTGCCAGCAGTTACTCAGGAGGGCTCCTTAATTCACCCCTCCACTTT. Translating gives CASSYSGGLLNSPLHF.

V is TRBV18 and J is TRBJ2-1, with 11 nucleotides matching TRBD2. Unmatched junction bases numbered 8, after V lost 6 bases and J lost 4 bases. This CDR3 comprises 16 residues. Germline V gene lookup returns CDR1 KGHSH and CDR2 LQKENI. In nucleotides, the CDR3 is TGTGCCAGCTCCCATAGCGGGGGGGCCAATTACAATGAGCAGTTCTTC. Encoded protein: CASSHSGGANYNEQFF.

J is TRBJ2-3 and V is TRBV10-2; D is possibly TRBD1 (5 bases). Trimming removed 1 base at V and 1 base at J, with 9 bases between. CDR1 and CDR2 (germline): WSHSY, SAAADI. The CDR3 is 15 amino acids. The CDR3 protein is CASSELGRGTDTQYF. The CDR3 nucleotides read TGCGCCAGCAGTGAGTTGGGCAGGGGCACAGATACGCAGTATTTT.

V usage is TRBV7-9 and J usage is TRBJ1-1; 7 bases are shared with TRBD1. The V gene end was trimmed by 5 bases and the J gene end by 4 bases; junction bases not matched to a gene: 7. Per the germline V gene, CDR1 is SEHNR and CDR2 is FQNEAQ (reference sequence). The CDR3 covers 14 residues. CDR3 protein: CASSITGASTEAFF. The CDR3 nucleotides read TGTGCCAGCAGCATAACAGGGGCAAGCACTGAAGCTTTCTTT.

The V and J genes are TRBV7-9 and TRBJ2-5; TRBD1 matches at 7 bases. CDR1 and CDR2 (germline): SEHNR, FQNEAQ (reference sequence). The length of the CDR3 is 16 residues. V lost 0 bases to trimming and J lost 1 base; unmatched junction nucleotides: 5. The CDR3 sequence is CASSLAGSGGQETQYF. In DNA, the CDR3 is TGTGCCAGCAGCTTAGCTGGCTCAGGGGGCCAAGAGACCCAGTACTTC.

The chain joins TRBV7-7 to TRBJ2-2; possible D gene TRBD2, 6 bases. This CDR3 comprises 15 residues. The V and J ends lost 1 base and 6 bases respectively, with 12 bases between them. Germline CDR1 is SSHAT and CDR2 is FNYEAQ (reference sequence). This CDR3 reads CASSLGLGGAGELFF. The DNA of the CDR3 is TGTGCCAGCAGCTTAGGACTGGGGGGTGCCGGGGAGCTGTTTTTT.

This clone has only one observation. The chain combines TRBV5-6 with TRBJ2-2; D is uncertain. The V end lost 5 bases, the J end lost 6 bases, and 11 bases lay between the germline ends. The CDR3 is 13 residues long. Germline V lookup: CDR1 SGHDT, CDR2 YYEEEE. CDR3 residues: CASSPPLAGELFF. The CDR3 nucleotides are TGTGCCAGCAGTCCTCCCCTCGCCGGGGAGCTGTTTTTT.